The 9 T cell receptor beta chains listed next were all sequenced from one sample in a study of blood T cell repertoires in COVID-19. Some clones are missing from TCRdb's copy, which holds only in-frame ones; the method was immunoSEQ multiplex PCR. Of about 170,000 clones in the sample, around 88% were seen once. The sequencing sample was made of peripheral blood. These receptors all stem from a woman in her 70s who had recovered from COVID-19.

The V call is TRBV6-1, the J call TRBJ2-3, with 8 positions matching TRBD2. From germline, CDR1 is MNHNS and CDR2 SASEGT. The CDR3 contains 16 residues. The junction had 8 bases not matched to a gene; V was cut back by 3 bases and J by 3 bases. This CDR3 is CASSEWVAGSTDTQYF. The CDR3 DNA is TGTGCCAGCAGTGAGTGGGTAGCGGGATCGACAGATACGCAGTATTTT.

The V and J genes are TRBV5-1 and TRBJ1-2; 10 bases fit TRBD1. Looked up from germline, CDR1 is SGHRS and CDR2 is YFSETQ. V trimming: 4 bases; J trimming: 8 bases; junction bases outside the gene matches: 8. The CDR3 is made up of 14 amino acids. The CDR3 is CASSVTGGPGGYTF. The CDR3 DNA reads TGCGCCAGCAGCGTGACAGGGGGCCCGGGGGGCTACACCTTC.

This clone was counted a few times. The chain is built from TRBV3-1 (or the pseudogene TRBV3-2) and TRBJ1-4, with D uncertain. Germline CDR1 reads LGHDT; CDR2 reads YNNKEL (reference sequence). Trimming removed 0 bases at V and 7 bases at J, with 9 bases between. This CDR3 comprises 14 residues. CDR3 protein: CASSQDLRVEKLFF. CDR3 in DNA: TGTGCCAGCAGCCAAGATCTGCGCGTTGAAAAACTGTTTTTT.

This rearrangement joins TRBV3-1 (or the pseudogene TRBV3-2) to TRBJ2-7, with TRBD1 identical over 7 bases. Germline V lookup: CDR1 LGHDT, CDR2 YNNKEL (reference sequence). V trimming: 2 bases; J trimming: 4 bases; junction bases outside the gene matches: 5. The CDR3 has 14 residues. The CDR3 DNA reads as TGTGCCAGCAGCCAACGGGACAGAGAGTACGAGCAGTACTTC. Residues: CASSQRDREYEQYF.

The CDR3 loop reads CASSPAGTDLRGAFF. DNA for the CDR3: TGTGCCAGCAGCCCCGCCGGGACGGACCTTAGGGGGGCTTTCTTT. The rearrangement uses TRBV6-5 and TRBJ1-1, with D possibly being TRBD1 (6 bases). The CDR3 has 15 residues. V shed 6 bases and J shed 11 bases, with 25 bases lying between them. The V gene's germline CDR1 is MNHEY and CDR2 SVGAGI.

The rearrangement uses TRBV28 and TRBJ2-3; the D gene is possibly TRBD2 (6 bases). Trimming took off 8 bases at V and 3 bases at J, with 15 bases between the two ends. This CDR3 contains 14 residues. Germline CDR1 is MDHEN and CDR2 is SYDVKM. CDR3 DNA: TGTGCCAGCCGACCCCTTGGGGGGACAGATACGCAGTATTTT. This codes for CASRPLGGTDTQYF.

In this sample, this clone turned up a few times. In DNA form, the CDR3 reads TGTGCCAGCTCGCCGCCCGGGAGTAGGGATCAGCCCCAGCATTTT. Amino acid sequence: CASSPPGSRDQPQHF. The chain carries TRBV18 and TRBJ1-5; no reliable D call. The germline V gene encodes CDR1 KGHSH and CDR2 LQKENI. The ends were cut back, 6 bases at V and 5 bases at J, with 17 bases in the middle. CDR3 length: 15 residues.

The rearrangement uses TRBV18 and TRBJ2-1; D remains ambiguous. The V end was cut by 5 bases, the J end by 5 bases, with 16 bases between. Germline CDR1 reads KGHSH; CDR2 reads LQKENI. The CDR3 runs 15 residues. As DNA, the CDR3 is TGTGCCAGCTCATCTAGTGTCCCCACCAACAATGAGCAGTTCTTC. Translated, it gives CASSSSVPTNNEQFF.

This chain links TRBV4-3 with TRBJ1-1; 7 nucleotides align to TRBD1. The germline V gene encodes CDR1 LGHNA and CDR2 YSLEER. V lost 0 bases, J lost 6 bases, and 7 bases stayed unmatched. This CDR3 region has 15 residues. In nucleotides, the CDR3 is TGCGCCAGCAGCCAAGATCGGCAGGGGGTCGCTGAAGCTTTCTTT. The encoded protein is CASSQDRQGVAEAFF.